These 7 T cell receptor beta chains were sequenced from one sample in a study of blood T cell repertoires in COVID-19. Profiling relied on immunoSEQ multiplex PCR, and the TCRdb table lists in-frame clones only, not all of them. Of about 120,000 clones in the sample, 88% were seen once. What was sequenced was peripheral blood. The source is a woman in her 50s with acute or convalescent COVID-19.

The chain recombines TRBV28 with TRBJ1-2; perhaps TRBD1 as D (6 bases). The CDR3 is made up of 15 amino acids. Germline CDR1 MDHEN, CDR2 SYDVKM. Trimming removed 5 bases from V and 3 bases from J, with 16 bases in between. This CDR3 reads CASSPHGAGDYGYTF. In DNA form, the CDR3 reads TGTGCCAGCAGTCCGCATGGGGCAGGGGACTATGGCTACACCTTC.

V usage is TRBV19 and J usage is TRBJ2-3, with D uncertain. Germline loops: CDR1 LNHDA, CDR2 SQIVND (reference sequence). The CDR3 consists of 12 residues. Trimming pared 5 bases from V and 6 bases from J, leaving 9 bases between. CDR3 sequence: CASSSRIDTQYF. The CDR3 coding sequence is TGTGCCAGTAGTTCTAGGATTGATACGCAGTATTTT.

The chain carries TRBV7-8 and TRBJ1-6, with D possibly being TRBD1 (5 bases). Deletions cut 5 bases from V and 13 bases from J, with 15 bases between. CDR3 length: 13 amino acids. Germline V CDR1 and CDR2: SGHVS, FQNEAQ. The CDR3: CASSPRGGFPLHF. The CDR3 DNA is TGTGCCAGCAGCCCCCGGGGGGGGTTCCCCCTCCACTTT.

The DNA for the CDR3 is TGTGCCAGCAGCAGAACGACAGGGGCCACCGAAAAACTGTTTTTT. It encodes CASSRTTGATEKLFF. V gene TRBV11-2 combines with J gene TRBJ1-4, with TRBD1 matching 8 bases. The CDR3 has 15 residues. Germline loops: CDR1 SGHAT, CDR2 FQNNGV. V was clipped by 5 bases and J by 8 bases; unmatched bases: 10. Full variable domain (remainder filled in from reference TRBV11-2 and TRBJ1-4): EAGVAQSPRYKIIEKRQSVAFWCNPISGHATLYWYQQILGQGPKLLIQFQNNGVVDDSQLPKDRFSAERLKGVDSTLKIQPAKLEDSAVYLCASSRTTGATEKLFFGSGTQLSVL.

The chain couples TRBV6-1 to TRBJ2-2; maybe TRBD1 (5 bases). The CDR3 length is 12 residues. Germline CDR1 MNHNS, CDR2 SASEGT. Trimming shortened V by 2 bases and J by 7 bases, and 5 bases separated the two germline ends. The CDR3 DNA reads TGTGCCAGCAGTGAACAGGGCGGGGAGCTGTTTTTT. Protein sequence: CASSEQGGELFF.

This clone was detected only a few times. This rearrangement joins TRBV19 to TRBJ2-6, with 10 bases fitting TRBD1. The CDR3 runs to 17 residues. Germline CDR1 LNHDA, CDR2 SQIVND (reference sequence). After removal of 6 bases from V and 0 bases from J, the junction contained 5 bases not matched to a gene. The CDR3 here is CASRLRDRGSGANVLTF. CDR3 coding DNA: TGTGCCAGTAGACTCCGGGACAGGGGCTCTGGGGCCAACGTCCTGACTTTC.

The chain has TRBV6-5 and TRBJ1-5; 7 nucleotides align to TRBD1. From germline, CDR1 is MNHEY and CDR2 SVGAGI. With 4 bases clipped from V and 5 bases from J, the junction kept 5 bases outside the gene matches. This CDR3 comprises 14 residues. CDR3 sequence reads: CASSSRQGHQPQHF. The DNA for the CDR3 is TGTGCCAGCAGTTCGAGACAGGGACATCAGCCCCAGCATTTT.